This TCR beta chain was sequenced for a study of blood T cell repertoires in COVID-19. About the research overall: COVID-19 samples, acute and convalescent, were from the United States, Italy and Spain.

TCRdb's table, derived via immunoSEQ multiplex PCR, lists solely in-frame clones and lacks some. The table records 150,000 to 200,000 clones, roughly four fifths of them present only once. The sequence was collected from a man aged 60 to 69 with active or convalescent COVID-19. Sequenced input: peripheral blood.

This CDR3 is CASSLAVSGSLHEQFF. Written as DNA, the CDR3 is TGTGCCAGCAGCTTGGCCGTTAGCGGGAGCCTCCATGAGCAGTTCTTC. This chain links TRBV5-8 with TRBJ2-1, with 9 bases lining up with TRBD2. Trimming took 0 bases from V and 8 from J; bases not matched to a gene: 9. Germline-derived CDR1 and CDR2 are SGHTS and YDEGEE. CDR3 length equals 16 residues. Supplemented by reference TRBV5-8 and TRBJ2-1, the full variable domain reads EAGVTQSPTHLIKTRGQQATLRCSPISGHTSVYWYQQALGLGLQFLLWYDEGEERNRGNFPPRFSGRQFPNYSSELNVNALELEDSALYLCASSLAVSGSLHEQFFGPGTRLTVL.